A selection of T cell receptor beta chains follows, all from one sample in a study of Graves' ophthalmopathy and Graves' hyperthyroidism. TCRdb redid the calling of the multiplex PCR reads with MiXCR, one entry per CDR3 protein. Found here are hundreds of thousands of distinct CDR3 sequences, 20% to 25% of them singletons; the top ten hold around 6.9%. Sample: peripheral blood. The receptors here all came from a woman between 18 and 29 years old with stable Graves' hyperthyroidism. Some clones in this sample may be carry-over from other donors' samples. CDR3s include the opening cysteine and the closing phenylalanine or tryptophan. The D gene is left open where the match is weak. Size is omitted from some rows. Given values are once, few, many or a class for expanded clones.

clone size: many
V gene: TRBV28
D gene: .
J gene: TRBJ2-5
CDR3 protein: CASSLPLGAAQTQYF
CDR3 DNA: TGTGCCAGCAGTTTACCCCTAGGAGCGGCGCAGACCCAGTACTTC

clone size: .
V gene: TRBV6-1
D gene: .
J gene: TRBJ1-2
CDR3 protein: CASSEVTANYGYTF
CDR3 DNA: TGTGCCAGCAGTGAAGTGACAGCTAACTATGGCTACACCTTC

clone size: .
V gene: TRBV6-2/TRBV6-3
D gene: TRBD2
J gene: TRBJ2-7
CDR3 protein: CDSSQRLAGGSGEQYF
CDR3 DNA: TGTGACAGCAGTCAAAGACTAGCCGGAGGGTCCGGCGAGCAGTACTTC

clone size: once
V gene: TRBV20-1
D gene: TRBD2
J gene: TRBJ2-7
CDR3 protein: CSANSGTSGVGYEQYF
CDR3 DNA: TGCAGTGCGAATTCCGGGACTAGCGGGGTTGGCTACGAGCAGTACTTC

clone size: many
V gene: TRBV6-1
D gene: TRBD1
J gene: TRBJ2-2
CDR3 protein: CASSRDRVNTGELFF
CDR3 DNA: TGTGCCAGCAGTAGGGACAGGGTAAACACCGGGGAGCTGTTTTTT

clone size: .
V gene: TRBV2
D gene: TRBD1
J gene: TRBJ2-4
CDR3 protein: CASSDVGTGTKNIQYF
CDR3 DNA: TGTGCCAGCAGTGACGTGGGGACAGGCACCAAAAACATTCAGTACTTC

clone size: .
V gene: TRBV2
D gene: TRBD1
J gene: TRBJ1-5
CDR3 protein: CASTPDRWNQPQHF
CDR3 DNA: TGTGCCAGCACCCCGGACAGGTGGAATCAGCCCCAGCATTTT

clone size: many
V gene: TRBV20-1
D gene: .
J gene: TRBJ1-3
CDR3 protein: CSASGGHRSGNTIYF
CDR3 DNA: TGCAGTGCTTCCGGGGGCCATCGGTCTGGAAACACCATATATTTT

clone size: many
V gene: TRBV19
D gene: TRBD1
J gene: TRBJ1-2
CDR3 protein: CASTPWTGGKGGYTF
CDR3 DNA: TGTGCCAGTACCCCCTGGACAGGGGGCAAAGGTGGCTACACCTTC

clone size: few
V gene: TRBV5-1
D gene: .
J gene: TRBJ2-2
CDR3 protein: CASSIDTGELFF
CDR3 DNA: TGCGCCAGCAGCATAGACACCGGGGAGCTGTTTTTT

clone size: few
V gene: TRBV6-2/TRBV6-3
D gene: .
J gene: TRBJ1-2
CDR3 protein: CASRLQGQPGYTF
CDR3 DNA: TGTGCCAGCAGGCTCCAGGGCCAGCCCGGCTACACCTTC

clone size: many
V gene: TRBV12-3/TRBV12-4
D gene: .
J gene: TRBJ2-7
CDR3 protein: CASSLMGTVGKEQYF
CDR3 DNA: TGTGCCAGCAGTTTAATGGGGACGGTTGGAAAGGAGCAGTACTTC

clone size: few
V gene: TRBV7-2
D gene: .
J gene: TRBJ2-5
CDR3 protein: CASSLAYSGETQYF
CDR3 DNA: TGTGCCAGCAGCTTAGCGTACAGCGGTGAGACCCAGTACTTC

clone size: many
V gene: TRBV6-1
D gene: .
J gene: TRBJ1-2
CDR3 protein: CASRPGGAFYGYTF
CDR3 DNA: TGTGCCAGCAGGCCGGGGGGCGCATTCTATGGCTACACCTTC

clone size: .
V gene: TRBV12-5
D gene: .
J gene: TRBJ2-6
CDR3 protein: CASGTSGANVLTF
CDR3 DNA: TGTGCTAGTGGGACCTCTGGGGCCAACGTCCTGACTTTC

clone size: many
V gene: TRBV11-2
D gene: TRBD1
J gene: TRBJ2-5
CDR3 protein: CASSLGGTGEETQYF
CDR3 DNA: TGTGCCAGCAGCTTAGGGGGGACAGGGGAAGAGACCCAGTACTTC

clone size: many
V gene: TRBV28
D gene: TRBD1
J gene: TRBJ2-7
CDR3 protein: CASRAYRGVRYEQYF
CDR3 DNA: TGTGCCAGCAGGGCGTACAGGGGTGTACGGTACGAGCAGTACTTC

clone size: few
V gene: TRBV7-2
D gene: .
J gene: TRBJ1-1
CDR3 protein: CASSYVVGETFF
CDR3 DNA: TGTGCCAGCAGCTACGTCGTCGGGGAAACTTTCTTT

clone size: many
V gene: TRBV7-8
D gene: .
J gene: TRBJ1-1
CDR3 protein: CASRAGLNTEAFF
CDR3 DNA: TGTGCCAGCAGAGCAGGCCTGAACACTGAAGCTTTCTTT

clone size: .
V gene: TRBV6-1
D gene: .
J gene: TRBJ1-2
CDR3 protein: CASTRGEGGYTF
CDR3 DNA: TGTGCCAGCACAAGGGGGGAAGGAGGCTACACCTTC

clone size: many
V gene: TRBV30
D gene: .
J gene: TRBJ1-2
CDR3 protein: CAWSYEGLYGYTF
CDR3 DNA: TGTGCCTGGAGTTACGAGGGGCTCTATGGCTACACCTTC

clone size: .
V gene: TRBV25-1
D gene: .
J gene: TRBJ2-7
CDR3 protein: CASSDPGLSYEQYF
CDR3 DNA: TGTGCCAGCAGTGATCCGGGACTCTCCTACGAGCAGTACTTC

clone size: many
V gene: TRBV12-3/TRBV12-4
D gene: TRBD2
J gene: TRBJ2-5
CDR3 protein: CASSLVAGGLETQYF
CDR3 DNA: TGTGCCAGCAGTTTAGTAGCGGGGGGGTTGGAGACCCAGTACTTC

clone size: .
V gene: TRBV6-5
D gene: TRBD1
J gene: TRBJ2-5
CDR3 protein: CASSYAGTADGTQYF
CDR3 DNA: TGTGCCAGCAGTTACGCAGGGACAGCCGACGGGACCCAGTACTTC